This TCR beta chain was recovered during a study of T cell repertoires in cytomegalovirus infection. Study-level background: HLA-C-restricted CMV epitopes, recently identified, and well-studied HLA-B-restricted ones were used by the study.

Only a few counts were recorded for this clonotype. Its matching antigen is unknown. One junction end disagrees with the germline gene, perhaps due to a read error. TCRdb ran MiXCR on the reads and lists one entry per CDR3 protein. This sample carries some 940,000 distinct CDR3 sequences, roughly 30% of them seen once, and the ten largest clones take roughly an eighth. The sample in question was cultured CD8+ T cells from PBMCs, obtained from culture after CMV antigen stimulation. The receptor comes from a human donor in good health (CMV status not recorded). Some clones in this sample may be carry-over from other donors' samples.

In DNA, the CDR3 is TGTGCCAGCAGTCTAGCGGGGGGCTCTATCAGCACAGATACGCAGTATTTT. Its protein product is CASSLAGGSISTDTQYF. The gene calls are TRBV12-3 or TRBV12-4 and TRBJ2-3; TRBD2 matches at 11 bases. This CDR3 region has 17 residues.